This TCR beta chain derives from a study of identical twins. General observations from the study: Beta out-of-frame sequences showed weaker excess twin sharing. Monozygotic twins shared more out-of-frame TCR alpha than recombination models predicted.

The sample holds a few counts of this clonotype. Its antigen remains unknown. The CDR3 runs 16 residues. The germline CDR1 and CDR2 sequences are SGHVS and FQNEAQ. V shed 4 bases and J shed 9 bases, with 19 bases lying between them. Template switching added a universal primer site; cDNA carried unique molecular identifiers. A single record per CDR3 protein comes from TCRdb applying MiXCR to the 5' RACE reads. The sample contains a few hundred thousand distinct CDR3 sequences, 20% to 25% of which appear only once. This same sample was also part of a study on T cells expressing NK-cell markers. That work contributes: In several experiments, sorting was confined to alpha-beta TCR T cells through use of an anti-gamma-delta TCR antibody.

The TCR sequence derives from a woman under 30 in good health. Material: CD4+ T cells sorted from blood. The chain couples TRBV7-8 to TRBJ1-6, with D uncertain. In DNA, the CDR3 is TGTGCCAGCAGCTACTCCTACTCGGTTGCGGGTTCACCCCTCCACTTT. As protein: CASSYSYSVAGSPLHF.